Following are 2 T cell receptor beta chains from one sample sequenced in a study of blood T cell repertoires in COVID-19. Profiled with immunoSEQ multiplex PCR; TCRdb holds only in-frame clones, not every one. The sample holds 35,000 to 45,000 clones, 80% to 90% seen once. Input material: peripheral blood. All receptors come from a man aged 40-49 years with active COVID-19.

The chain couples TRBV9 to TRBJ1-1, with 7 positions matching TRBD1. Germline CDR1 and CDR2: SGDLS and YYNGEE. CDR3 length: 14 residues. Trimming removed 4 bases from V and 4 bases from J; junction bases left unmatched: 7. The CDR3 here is CASSSGQDGTEAFF. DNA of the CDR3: TGTGCCAGCAGCTCAGGACAGGACGGCACTGAAGCTTTCTTT.

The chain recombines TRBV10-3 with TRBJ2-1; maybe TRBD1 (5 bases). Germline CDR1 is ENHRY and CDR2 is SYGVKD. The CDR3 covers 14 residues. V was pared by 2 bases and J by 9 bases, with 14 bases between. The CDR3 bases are TGTGCCATCAGTGAGCCACTATACCAGGGTGAGCAGTTCTTC. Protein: CAISEPLYQGEQFF.